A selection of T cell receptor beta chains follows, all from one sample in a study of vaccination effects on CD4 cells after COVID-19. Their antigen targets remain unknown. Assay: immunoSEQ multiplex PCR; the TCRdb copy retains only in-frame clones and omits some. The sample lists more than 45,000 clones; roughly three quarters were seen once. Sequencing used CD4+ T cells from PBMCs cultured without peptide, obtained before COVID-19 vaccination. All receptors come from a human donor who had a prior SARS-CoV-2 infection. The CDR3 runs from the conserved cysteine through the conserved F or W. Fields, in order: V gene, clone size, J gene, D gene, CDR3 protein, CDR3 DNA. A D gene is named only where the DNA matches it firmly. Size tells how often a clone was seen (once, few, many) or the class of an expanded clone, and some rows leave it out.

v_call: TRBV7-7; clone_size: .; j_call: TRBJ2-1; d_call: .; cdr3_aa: CASSLGGRGHEQFF; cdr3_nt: TGTGCTAGCAGCTTAGGCGGACGGGGGCATGAGCAGTTCTTC
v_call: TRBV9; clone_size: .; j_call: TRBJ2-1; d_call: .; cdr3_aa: CASSVVGEQFF; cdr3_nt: TGTGCCAGCAGCGTAGTCGGGGAGCAGTTCTTC
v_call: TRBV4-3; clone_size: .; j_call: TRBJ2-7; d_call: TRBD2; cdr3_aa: CASSQTLAPPSQQYF; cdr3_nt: TGCGCCAGCAGCCAAACACTAGCGCCCCCCTCTCAGCAGTACTTC
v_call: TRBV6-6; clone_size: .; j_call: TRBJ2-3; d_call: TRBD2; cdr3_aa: CASSRSSGGAGASTDTQYF; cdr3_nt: TGTGCCAGCAGCCGATCTAGCGGGGGGGCCGGTGCTAGCACAGATACGCAGTATTTT
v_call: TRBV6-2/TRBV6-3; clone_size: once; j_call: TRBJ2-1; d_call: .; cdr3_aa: CASSQILRQFF; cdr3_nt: TGTGCCAGCAGCCAGATCCTGCGGCAGTTCTTC
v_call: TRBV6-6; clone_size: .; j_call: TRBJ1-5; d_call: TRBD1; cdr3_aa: CASSALRQGINQPQHF; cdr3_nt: TGTGCTAGCAGTGCCTTGCGACAGGGGATCAATCAGCCCCAGCATTTT
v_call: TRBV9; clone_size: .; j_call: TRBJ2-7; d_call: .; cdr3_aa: CASSPLGDTEREQYF; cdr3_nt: TGTGCCAGCAGCCCCCTGGGGGACACAGAGCGGGAGCAGTACTTC
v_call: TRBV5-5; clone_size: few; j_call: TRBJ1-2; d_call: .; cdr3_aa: CASSLAGPIGTHGYTF; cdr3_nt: TGTGCCAGCAGCTTGGCAGGACCCATCGGGACTCATGGCTACACCTTC
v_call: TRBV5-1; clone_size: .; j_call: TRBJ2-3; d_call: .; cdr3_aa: CASSLGWGFTDTQYF; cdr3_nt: TGCGCCAGCAGCTTGGGGTGGGGGTTTACAGATACGCAGTATTTT
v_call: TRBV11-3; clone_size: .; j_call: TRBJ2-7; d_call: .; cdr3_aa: CASSNNRNSYEQYF; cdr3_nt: TGTGCCAGCAGCAACAACAGGAACTCCTACGAGCAGTACTTC
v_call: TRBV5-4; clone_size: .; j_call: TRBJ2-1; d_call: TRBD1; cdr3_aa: CASSLDRGNYNEQFF; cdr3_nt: TGTGCCAGCAGCTTAGACAGGGGAAACTACAATGAGCAGTTCTTC
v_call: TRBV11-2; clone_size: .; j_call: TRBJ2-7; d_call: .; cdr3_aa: CASSLLVGAEQYF; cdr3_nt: TGTGCCAGCAGCTTACTGGTGGGGGCCGAGCAGTACTTC
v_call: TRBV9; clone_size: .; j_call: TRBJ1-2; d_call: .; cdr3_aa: CASSPRTYVDGYTF; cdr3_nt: TGTGCCAGCAGCCCCCGGACCTACGTCGATGGCTACACCTTC
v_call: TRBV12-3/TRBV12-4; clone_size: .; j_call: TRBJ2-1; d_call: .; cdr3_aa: CALKGDSYNEQFF; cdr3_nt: TGTGCCTTGAAAGGGGACTCCTACAATGAGCAGTTCTTC
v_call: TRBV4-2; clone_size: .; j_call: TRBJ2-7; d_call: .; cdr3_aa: CASSQPGREDEQYF; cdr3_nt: TGTGCCAGCAGCCAGCCAGGCAGGGAAGACGAGCAGTACTTC
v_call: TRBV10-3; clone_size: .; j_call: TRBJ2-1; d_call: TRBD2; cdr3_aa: CAISELTSGRTEQFF; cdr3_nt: TGTGCCATCAGTGAGCTTACTAGCGGGAGGACTGAGCAGTTCTTC
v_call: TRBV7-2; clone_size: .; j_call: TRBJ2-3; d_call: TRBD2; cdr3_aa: CASSQFPGLQPYF; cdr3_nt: TGTGCCAGCAGCCAATTCCCGGGACTACAGCCGTATTTT
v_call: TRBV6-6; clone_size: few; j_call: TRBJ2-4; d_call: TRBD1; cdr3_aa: CASRNRGSHIQYF; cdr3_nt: TGTGCCAGCAGAAACAGGGGCTCGCACATTCAGTACTTC